A selection of T cell receptor beta chains follows, all from one sample in a study of fetal regulatory T cell absence and autoimmunity. Assay used: immunoSEQ multiplex PCR; TCRdb lists only in-frame clones, some missing. The table lists 95,000 to 100,000 clones, 72% of them singletons. The specimen sequenced was pancreas tissue. These receptors were taken from a male donor with IPEX syndrome. CDR3s leave out the opening cysteine and the closing phenylalanine or tryptophan. The size of a clone is reported for some rows only, either as once, few or many, or as a class for expanded clones.

j_call: TRBJ2-7; v_call: TRBV30; clone_size: NA; cdr3_aa: AWRPTSVARSYEQY
j_call: TRBJ1-5; v_call: TRBV29-1; clone_size: NA; cdr3_aa: SVRQGGNQPQH
j_call: TRBJ1-2; v_call: TRBV5-4; clone_size: NA; cdr3_aa: ASSLDSTGVGGYT
j_call: TRBJ1-2; v_call: TRBV19; clone_size: few; cdr3_aa: ASKRRTGEGYGYT
j_call: TRBJ2-7; v_call: TRBV2; clone_size: NA; cdr3_aa: ASRSGSGNWYEQY
j_call: TRBJ2-3; v_call: TRBV28; clone_size: NA; cdr3_aa: ASSLGDLNTDTQY
j_call: TRBJ2-3; v_call: TRBV5-1; clone_size: NA; cdr3_aa: ASSLFGPGGTDTQY
j_call: TRBJ2-1; v_call: TRBV6-5; clone_size: NA; cdr3_aa: ASSYALAGVDEQF
j_call: TRBJ2-3; v_call: TRBV4-2; clone_size: once; cdr3_aa: ASSQLLSGTQLPTDTQY
j_call: TRBJ2-6; v_call: TRBV7-9; clone_size: NA; cdr3_aa: ASSFIRLANVLT